This T cell receptor (beta chain) emerged from a study of blood T cell repertoires in COVID-19. The overall study: Donors in the United States, Italy and Spain gave samples during acute or convalescent COVID-19. The analysed material was cDNA or gDNA that came from T cells, B-cell-depleted T cells, or PBMCs.

Trimming removed 3 bases from V and 5 bases from J; junction bases left unmatched: 8. Germline V gene sequence: CDR1 SGHTA, CDR2 FQGNSA. The CDR3 is 15 residues long. Source study methods: Amplification from reference gene primers served as the basis for estimated nucleated cell counts. This table comes from immunoSEQ multiplex PCR, and its TCRdb copy is limited to in-frame clones, with some not included. Clone size and the V and J calls come from that table; the DNA yielded D and trimming. The sample yields around 51,000 clones, 65% to 90% seen once. The TCR sequence derives from a woman aged 80 or over with acute or convalescent COVID-19. The source material was peripheral blood. This chain uses TRBV7-2 with TRBJ2-3; 7 positions agree with TRBD2. CDR3 sequence reads: CASSLGGVRGDTQYF. The DNA for the CDR3 is TGTGCCAGCAGCTTGGGGGGGGTCCGTGGAGATACGCAGTATTTT.